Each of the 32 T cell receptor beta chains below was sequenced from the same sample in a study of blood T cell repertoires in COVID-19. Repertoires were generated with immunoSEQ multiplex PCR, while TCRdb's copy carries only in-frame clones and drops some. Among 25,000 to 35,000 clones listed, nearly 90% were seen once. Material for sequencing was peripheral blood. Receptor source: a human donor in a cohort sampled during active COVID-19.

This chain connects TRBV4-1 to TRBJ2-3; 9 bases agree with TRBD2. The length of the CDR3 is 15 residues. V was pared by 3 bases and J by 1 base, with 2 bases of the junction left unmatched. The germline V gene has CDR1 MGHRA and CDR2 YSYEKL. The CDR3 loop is CASSHWTSGTDTQYF. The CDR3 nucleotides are TGCGCCAGCAGCCACTGGACTAGCGGCACAGATACGCAGTATTTT.

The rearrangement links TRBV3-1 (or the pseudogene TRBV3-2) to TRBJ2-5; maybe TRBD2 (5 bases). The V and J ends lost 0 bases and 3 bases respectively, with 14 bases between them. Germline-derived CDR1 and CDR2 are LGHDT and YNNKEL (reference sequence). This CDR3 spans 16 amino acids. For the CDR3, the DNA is TGTGCCAGCAGCCAAGATGGAGGCGGGCTCAAAGAGACCCAGTACTTC. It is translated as CASSQDGGGLKETQYF.

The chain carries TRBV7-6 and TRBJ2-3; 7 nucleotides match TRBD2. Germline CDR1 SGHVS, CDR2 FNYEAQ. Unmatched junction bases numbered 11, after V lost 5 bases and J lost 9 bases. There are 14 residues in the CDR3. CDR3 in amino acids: CASSPPGLPETQYF. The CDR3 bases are TGTGCCAGCAGCCCACCGGGACTACCTGAAACGCAGTATTTT.

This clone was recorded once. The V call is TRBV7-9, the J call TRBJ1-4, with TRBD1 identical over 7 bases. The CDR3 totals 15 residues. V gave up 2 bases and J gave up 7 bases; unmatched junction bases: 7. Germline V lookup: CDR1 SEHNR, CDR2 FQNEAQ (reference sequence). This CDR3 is CASSLTGTAGEKLFF. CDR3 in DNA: TGTGCCAGCAGCTTAACCGGGACAGCAGGTGAAAAACTGTTTTTT.

DNA of the CDR3: TGTGCCAGCAGCCAAGATCGCGGACTAGCGGGATACAATGAGCAGTTCTTC. Protein: CASSQDRGLAGYNEQFF. The chain carries TRBV3-1 (or the pseudogene TRBV3-2) and TRBJ2-1; 12 bases align to TRBD2. Germline V gene lookup returns CDR1 LGHDT and CDR2 YNNKEL (reference sequence). The CDR3 length is 17 residues. The J segment lost 4 bases and the V segment lost 0 bases, leaving 4 bases of the junction unmatched.

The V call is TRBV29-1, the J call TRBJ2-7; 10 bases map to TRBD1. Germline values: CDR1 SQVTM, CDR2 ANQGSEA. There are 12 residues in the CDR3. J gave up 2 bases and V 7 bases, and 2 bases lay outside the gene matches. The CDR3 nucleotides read TGCAGCGGTGGGACAGGGGCCTACGAGCAGTACTTC. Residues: CSGGTGAYEQYF.

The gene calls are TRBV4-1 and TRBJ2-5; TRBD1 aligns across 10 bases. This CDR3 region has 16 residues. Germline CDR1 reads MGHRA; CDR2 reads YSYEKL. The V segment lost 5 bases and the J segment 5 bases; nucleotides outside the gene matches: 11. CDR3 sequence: CASSKGQGTLSETQYF. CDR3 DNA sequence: TGCGCCAGCAGCAAGGGACAGGGGACTTTATCGGAGACCCAGTACTTC.

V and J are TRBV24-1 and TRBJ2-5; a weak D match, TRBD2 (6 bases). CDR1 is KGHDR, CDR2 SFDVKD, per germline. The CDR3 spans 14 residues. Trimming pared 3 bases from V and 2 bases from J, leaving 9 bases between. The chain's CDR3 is CATSDGGVQETQYF. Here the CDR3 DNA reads TGTGCCACCAGTGATGGAGGGGTTCAAGAGACCCAGTACTTC.

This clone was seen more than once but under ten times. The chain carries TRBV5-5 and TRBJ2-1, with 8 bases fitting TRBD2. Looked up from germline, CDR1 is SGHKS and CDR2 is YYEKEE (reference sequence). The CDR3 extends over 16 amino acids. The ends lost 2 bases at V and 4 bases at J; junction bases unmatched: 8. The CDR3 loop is CASSFRGGGRYNEQFF. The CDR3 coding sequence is TGTGCCAGCAGCTTTAGGGGTGGCGGGAGGTACAATGAGCAGTTCTTC.

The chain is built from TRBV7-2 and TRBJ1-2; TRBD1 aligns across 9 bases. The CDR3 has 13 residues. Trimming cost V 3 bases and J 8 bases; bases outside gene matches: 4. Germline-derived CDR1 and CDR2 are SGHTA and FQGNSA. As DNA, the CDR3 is TGTGCCAGCAGCTTTTACACAGGGGGCGGCTACACCTTC. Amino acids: CASSFYTGGGYTF.

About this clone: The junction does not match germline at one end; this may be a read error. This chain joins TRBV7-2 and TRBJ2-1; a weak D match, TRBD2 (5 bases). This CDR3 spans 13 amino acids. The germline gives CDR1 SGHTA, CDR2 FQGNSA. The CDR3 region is CASSLEALAEKFF. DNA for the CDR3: TGTGCCAGCAGCTTAGAAGCTCTAGCTGAGAAGTTCTTC.

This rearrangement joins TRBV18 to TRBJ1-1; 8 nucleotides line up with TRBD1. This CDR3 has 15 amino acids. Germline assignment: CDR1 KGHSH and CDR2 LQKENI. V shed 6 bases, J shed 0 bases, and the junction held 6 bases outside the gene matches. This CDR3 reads CASSLGTGLNTEAFF. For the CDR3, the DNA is TGTGCCAGCTCCCTAGGGACAGGCTTGAACACTGAAGCTTTCTTT.

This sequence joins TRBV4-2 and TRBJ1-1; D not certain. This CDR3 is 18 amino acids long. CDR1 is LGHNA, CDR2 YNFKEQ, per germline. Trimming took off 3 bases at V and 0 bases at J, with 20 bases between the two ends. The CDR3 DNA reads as TGTGCCAGCAGCCATCTAGTGGAGCCGGTTCTGATGAACACTGAAGCTTTCTTT. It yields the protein CASSHLVEPVLMNTEAFF.

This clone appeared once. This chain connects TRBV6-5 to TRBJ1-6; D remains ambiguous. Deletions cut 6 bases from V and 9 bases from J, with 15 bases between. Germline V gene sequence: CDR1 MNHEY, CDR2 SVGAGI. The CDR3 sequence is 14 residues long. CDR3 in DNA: TGTGCCAGCAGAGACGCGGCCGGTGGTTCACCCCTCCACTTT. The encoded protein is CASRDAAGGSPLHF.

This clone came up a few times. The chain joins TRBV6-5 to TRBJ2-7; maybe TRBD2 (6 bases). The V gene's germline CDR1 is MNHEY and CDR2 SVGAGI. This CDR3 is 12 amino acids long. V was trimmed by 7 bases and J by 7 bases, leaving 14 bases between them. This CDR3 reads CASTTGVGEQYF. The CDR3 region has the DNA TGTGCCAGCACCACGGGAGTTGGGGAGCAGTACTTC.

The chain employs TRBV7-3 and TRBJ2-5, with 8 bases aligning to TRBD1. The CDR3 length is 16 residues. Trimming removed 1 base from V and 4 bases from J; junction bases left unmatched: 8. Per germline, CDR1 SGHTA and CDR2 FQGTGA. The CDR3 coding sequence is TGTGCCAGCAGCTTAATAGGTACAGGGGGGAGAGAGACCCAGTACTTC. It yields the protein CASSLIGTGGRETQYF.

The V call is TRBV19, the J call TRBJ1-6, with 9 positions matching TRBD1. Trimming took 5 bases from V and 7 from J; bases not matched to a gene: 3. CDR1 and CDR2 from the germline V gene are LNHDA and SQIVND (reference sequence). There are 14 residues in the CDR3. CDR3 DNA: TGTGCCAGTAGTGACGGGACAGGGAATTCACCCCTCCACTTT. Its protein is CASSDGTGNSPLHF.

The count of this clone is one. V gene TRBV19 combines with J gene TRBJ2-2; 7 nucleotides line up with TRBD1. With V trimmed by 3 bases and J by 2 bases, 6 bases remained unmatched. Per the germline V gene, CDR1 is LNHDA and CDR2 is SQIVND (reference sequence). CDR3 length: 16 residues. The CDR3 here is CASSIMGTVNTGELFF. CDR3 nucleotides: TGTGCCAGTAGTATTATGGGGACAGTCAACACCGGGGAGCTGTTTTTT.

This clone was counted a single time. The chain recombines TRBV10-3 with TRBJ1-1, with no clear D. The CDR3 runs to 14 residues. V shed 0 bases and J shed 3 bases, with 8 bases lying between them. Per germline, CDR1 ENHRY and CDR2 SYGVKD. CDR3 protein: CAISESEGYTEAFF. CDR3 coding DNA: TGTGCCATCAGTGAGTCGGAGGGTTACACTGAAGCTTTCTTT.

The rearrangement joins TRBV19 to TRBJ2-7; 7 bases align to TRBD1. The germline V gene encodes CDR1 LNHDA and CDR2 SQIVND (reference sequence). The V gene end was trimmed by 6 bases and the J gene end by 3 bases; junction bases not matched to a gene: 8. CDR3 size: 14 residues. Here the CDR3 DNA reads TGTGCCAGTAGCGGCCGGGACAGTAACTACGAGCAGTACTTC. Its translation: CASSGRDSNYEQYF.

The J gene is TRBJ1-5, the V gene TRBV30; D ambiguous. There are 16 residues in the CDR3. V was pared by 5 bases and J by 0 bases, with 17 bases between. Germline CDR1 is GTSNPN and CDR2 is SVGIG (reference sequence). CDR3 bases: TGTGCCTGGTCAGCGGGAGCTGAACATAGCAATCAGCCCCAGCATTTT. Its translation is CAWSAGAEHSNQPQHF.

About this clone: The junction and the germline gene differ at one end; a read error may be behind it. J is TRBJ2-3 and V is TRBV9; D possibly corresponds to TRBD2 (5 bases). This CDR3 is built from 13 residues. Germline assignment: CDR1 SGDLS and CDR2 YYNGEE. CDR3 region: CASSSGEASPRHF. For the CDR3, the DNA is TGTGCCAGCAGCTCAGGAGAGGCTAGCCCTCGTCACTTT. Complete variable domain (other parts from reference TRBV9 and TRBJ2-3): DSGVTQTPKHLITATGQRVTLRCSPRSGDLSVYWYQQSLDQGLQFLIQYYNGEERAKGNILERFSAQQFPDLHSELNLSSLELGDSALYFCASSSGEASPRHFGPGTRLTVL.

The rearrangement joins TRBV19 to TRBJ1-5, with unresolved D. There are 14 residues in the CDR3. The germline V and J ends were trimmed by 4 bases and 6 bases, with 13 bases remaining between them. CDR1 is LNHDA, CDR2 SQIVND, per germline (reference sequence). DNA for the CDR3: TGTGCCAGTAGTAACGTTATTCCGGGTCAGCCCCAGCATTTT. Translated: CASSNVIPGQPQHF.

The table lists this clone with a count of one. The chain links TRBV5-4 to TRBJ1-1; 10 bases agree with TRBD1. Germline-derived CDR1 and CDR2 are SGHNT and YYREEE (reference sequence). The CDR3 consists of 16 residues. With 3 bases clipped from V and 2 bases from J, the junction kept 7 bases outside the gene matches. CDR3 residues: CASSSGTGVLNTEAFF. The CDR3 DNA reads TGTGCCAGCAGCTCCGGGACAGGGGTTCTAAACACTGAAGCTTTCTTT.

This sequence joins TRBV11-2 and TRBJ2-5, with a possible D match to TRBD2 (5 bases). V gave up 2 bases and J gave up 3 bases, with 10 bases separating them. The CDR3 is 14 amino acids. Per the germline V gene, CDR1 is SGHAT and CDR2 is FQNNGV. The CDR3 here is CASSLLPGKETQYF. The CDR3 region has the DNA TGTGCCAGCAGCTTATTACCGGGGAAAGAGACCCAGTACTTC.

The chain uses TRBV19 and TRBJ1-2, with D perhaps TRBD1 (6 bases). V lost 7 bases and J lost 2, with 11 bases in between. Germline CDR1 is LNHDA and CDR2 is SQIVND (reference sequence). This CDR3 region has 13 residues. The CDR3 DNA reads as TGTGCCAGTACCCCCCAGGGGAACTATGGCTACACCTTC. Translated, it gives CASTPQGNYGYTF.

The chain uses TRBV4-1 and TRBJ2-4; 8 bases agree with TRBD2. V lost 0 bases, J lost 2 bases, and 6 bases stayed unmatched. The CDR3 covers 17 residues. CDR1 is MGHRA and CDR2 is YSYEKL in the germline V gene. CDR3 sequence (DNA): TGCGCCAGCAGCCAAGATGGGTCTAGCGGGTCCAAAAACATTCAGTACTTC. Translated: CASSQDGSSGSKNIQYF.

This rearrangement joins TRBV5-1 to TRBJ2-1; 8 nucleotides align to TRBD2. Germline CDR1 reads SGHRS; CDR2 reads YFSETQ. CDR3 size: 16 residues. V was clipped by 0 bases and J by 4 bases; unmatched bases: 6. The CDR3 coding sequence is TGCGCCAGCAGCTTGGCTCAGGGCGGGGGGTACAATGAGCAGTTCTTC. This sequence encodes CASSLAQGGGYNEQFF.

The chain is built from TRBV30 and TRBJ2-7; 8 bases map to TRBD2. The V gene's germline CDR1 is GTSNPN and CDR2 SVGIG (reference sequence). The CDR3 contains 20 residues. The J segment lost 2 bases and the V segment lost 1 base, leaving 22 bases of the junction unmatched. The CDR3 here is CAWSGLPLAAKSGGTYEQYF. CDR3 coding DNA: TGTGCCTGGAGTGGCTTGCCACTAGCGGCCAAATCCGGTGGAACCTACGAGCAGTACTTC.

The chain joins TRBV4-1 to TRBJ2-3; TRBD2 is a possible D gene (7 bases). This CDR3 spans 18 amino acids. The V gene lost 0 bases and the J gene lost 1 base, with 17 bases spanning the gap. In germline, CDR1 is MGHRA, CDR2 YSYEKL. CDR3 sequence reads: CASSQDLRGGAGTDTQYF. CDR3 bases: TGCGCCAGCAGCCAAGATCTGAGGGGGGGAGCGGGCACAGATACGCAGTATTTT.

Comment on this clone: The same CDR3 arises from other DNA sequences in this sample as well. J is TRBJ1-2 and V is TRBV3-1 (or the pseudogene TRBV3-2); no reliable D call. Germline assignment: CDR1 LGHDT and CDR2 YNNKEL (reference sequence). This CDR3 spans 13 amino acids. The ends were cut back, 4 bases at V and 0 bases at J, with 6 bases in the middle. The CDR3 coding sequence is TGTGCCAGCAGCCTCGGGGCTAACTATGGCTACACCTTC. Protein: CASSLGANYGYTF.

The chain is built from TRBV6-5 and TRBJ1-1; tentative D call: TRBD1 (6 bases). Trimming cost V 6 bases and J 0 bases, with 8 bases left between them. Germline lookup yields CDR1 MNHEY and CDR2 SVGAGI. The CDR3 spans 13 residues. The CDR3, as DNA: TGTGCCAGCAGCGGACAGTTGAACACTGAAGCTTTCTTT. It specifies CASSGQLNTEAFF.